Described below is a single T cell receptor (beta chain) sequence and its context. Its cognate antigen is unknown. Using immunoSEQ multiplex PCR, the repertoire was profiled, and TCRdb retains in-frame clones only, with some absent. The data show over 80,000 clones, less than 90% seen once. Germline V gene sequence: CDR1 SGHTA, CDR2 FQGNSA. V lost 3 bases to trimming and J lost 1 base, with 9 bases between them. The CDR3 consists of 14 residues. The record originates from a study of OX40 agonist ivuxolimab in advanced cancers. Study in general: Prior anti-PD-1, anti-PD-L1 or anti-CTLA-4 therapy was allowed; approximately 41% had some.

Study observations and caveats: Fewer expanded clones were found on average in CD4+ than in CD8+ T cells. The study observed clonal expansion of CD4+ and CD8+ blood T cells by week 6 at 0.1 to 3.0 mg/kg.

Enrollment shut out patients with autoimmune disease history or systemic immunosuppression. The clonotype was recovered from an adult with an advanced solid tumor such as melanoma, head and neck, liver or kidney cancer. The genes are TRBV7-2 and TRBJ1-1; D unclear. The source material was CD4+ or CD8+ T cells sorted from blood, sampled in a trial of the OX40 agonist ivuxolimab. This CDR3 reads CASSFRARNTEAFF. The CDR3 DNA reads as TGTGCCAGCAGCTTCCGGGCACGGAACACTGAAGCTTTCTTT.